A selection of T cell receptor beta chains follows, all from one sample in a study of blood T cell repertoires in COVID-19. Measured with immunoSEQ multiplex PCR; TCRdb has only the in-frame clones, and not every one. The table includes tens of thousands of clones, 70% to 90% detected once. The sequenced sample consisted of peripheral blood. All receptors derive from a woman older than 75 with COVID-19, enrolled during active disease. Both conserved end residues are part of each CDR3. Each record gives: J gene, clone size, D gene, V gene, CDR3 protein, CDR3 DNA. D genes are given only for firm matches. Clone size is stated in some rows and not others, as once, few, many or a class when expanded.

>TRBJ1-2|NA|TRBD1|TRBV27
CASRPPGQGVYGYTF
TGTGCCAGCCGACCCCCGGGACAGGGGGTCTATGGCTACACCTTC
>TRBJ2-3|NA|TRBD2|TRBV7-2
CASSPQTSGGDTQYF
TGTGCCAGCAGCCCCCAGACTAGCGGGGGAGATACGCAGTATTTT
>TRBJ1-1|NA|NA|TRBV5-8
CASSPDWNTEAFF
TGTGCCAGCAGCCCCGACTGGAACACTGAAGCTTTCTTT
>TRBJ1-5|NA|NA|TRBV5-1
CASSLAGSEQPQHF
TGCGCCAGCAGCTTGGCGGGGTCCGAACAGCCCCAGCATTTT
>TRBJ2-1|NA|NA|TRBV4-3
CASSQDGRTNNEQFF
TGCGCCAGCAGCCAAGATGGCCGAACCAACAATGAGCAGTTCTTC
>TRBJ1-1|NA|TRBD1|TRBV6-5
CASSYGDRARSGAFF
TGTGCCAGCAGTTACGGGGACAGGGCCCGGAGTGGAGCTTTCTTT
>TRBJ2-3|NA|NA|TRBV5-1
CASSQDSQGGTDTQYF
TGCGCCAGCAGCCAAGACAGCCAAGGGGGCACAGATACGCAGTATTTT
>TRBJ2-1|NA|TRBD2|TRBV15
CATSGSPRTSGRFRYNEQFF
TGTGCCACCAGCGGAAGTCCTCGGACTAGCGGGAGGTTCCGCTACAATGAGCAGTTCTTC
>TRBJ1-1|once|TRBD1|TRBV5-1
CASSLGPQGDTEAFF
TGCGCCAGCAGCTTGGGCCCCCAGGGGGACACTGAAGCTTTCTTT
>TRBJ2-7|NA|NA|TRBV4-3
CASSQKAGLSYEQYF
TGCGCCAGCAGCCAAAAGGCGGGGCTTTCCTACGAGCAGTACTTC
>TRBJ2-3|NA|NA|TRBV4-3
CASSQDLGVLDTQYF
TGCGCCAGCAGCCAAGATCTAGGGGTATTAGATACGCAGTATTTT
>TRBJ1-2|NA|TRBD1|TRBV6-2/TRBV6-3
CASSYAGQGDFYGYTF
TGTGCCAGCAGTTATGCCGGGCAGGGGGATTTCTATGGCTACACCTTC
>TRBJ2-2|NA|NA|TRBV7-9
CASSLGWGGDRGELFF
TGTGCCAGCAGCTTGGGATGGGGGGGCGACCGCGGGGAGCTGTTTTTT
>TRBJ1-1|NA|NA|TRBV7-9
CASSRDQTGTGNTEAFF
TGTGCCAGCAGCCGAGACCAGACAGGTACGGGGAACACTGAAGCTTTCTTT
>TRBJ2-6|NA|NA|TRBV24-1
CATQGSGANVLTF
TGTGCCACCCAGGGAAGCGGGGCCAACGTCCTGACTTTC
>TRBJ1-1|once|NA|TRBV15
CATSRVANKNTEAFF
TGTGCCACCAGCAGAGTCGCAAACAAGAACACTGAAGCTTTCTTT
>TRBJ2-2|once|NA|TRBV19
CASSIQGFGELFF
TGTGCCAGTAGTATTCAGGGTTTCGGGGAGCTGTTTTTT
>TRBJ2-7|few|TRBD2|TRBV3-1/TRBV3-2
CASSPSRTSGSQYEQYF
TGTGCCAGCAGCCCCTCCCGGACTAGCGGGAGCCAGTACGAGCAGTACTTC
>TRBJ2-1|NA|NA|TRBV6-1
CASSERGKVDGNEQFF
TGTGCCAGCAGTGAGCGGGGAAAAGTAGACGGCAATGAGCAGTTCTTC
>TRBJ1-4|NA|NA|TRBV18
CASSPGHSEKLFF
TGTGCCAGCTCCCCGGGACACAGCGAAAAACTGTTTTTT
>TRBJ1-1|NA|NA|TRBV29-1
CSVDTVNTEAFF
TGCAGCGTTGACACAGTGAACACTGAAGCTTTCTTT
>TRBJ2-2|NA|TRBD2|TRBV11-2
CASSLGLAGTGELFF
TGTGCCAGCAGCCTAGGACTAGCGGGAACCGGGGAGCTGTTTTTT
>TRBJ1-2|few|NA|TRBV5-1
CASSLVEAPYGYTF
TGCGCCAGCAGCTTGGTTGAGGCCCCCTATGGCTACACCTTC
>TRBJ2-2|NA|NA|TRBV7-9
CASSFNQRVNTGELFF
TGTGCCAGCAGCTTTAATCAGCGAGTGAACACCGGGGAGCTGTTTTTT
>TRBJ2-1|NA|TRBD1|TRBV24-1
CATSAGQGARDEQFF
TGTGCCACATCCGCTGGACAGGGGGCGCGGGATGAGCAGTTCTTC
>TRBJ2-7|NA|TRBD2|TRBV5-1
CASSFGSSGSAEQYF
TGCGCCAGCAGCTTCGGAAGTAGCGGGAGTGCCGAGCAGTACTTC
>TRBJ2-1|NA|TRBD2|TRBV5-1
CASSSGLAGAGGNEQFF
TGCGCCAGCAGCTCGGGTCTAGCGGGAGCAGGTGGAAATGAGCAGTTCTTC
>TRBJ1-1|NA|NA|TRBV5-8
CASSLARGGYTEAFF
TGTGCCAGCAGCTTGGCCCGCGGGGGTTACACTGAAGCTTTCTTT
>TRBJ2-7|NA|TRBD1|TRBV7-9
CASTQSGQGYEQYF
TGTGCCAGCACCCAATCGGGACAGGGCTACGAGCAGTACTTC
>TRBJ1-5|NA|NA|TRBV27
CASSLSTNQPQHF
TGTGCCAGCAGTTTATCGACAAATCAGCCCCAGCATTTT
>TRBJ1-2|NA|TRBD1|TRBV2
CASRGDREVYGYTF
TGTGCCAGCAGGGGGGACAGGGAAGTCTATGGCTACACCTTC
>TRBJ1-1|NA|NA|TRBV5-6
CASSALRGNLEAFF
TGTGCCAGCAGCGCCCTGAGGGGGAACCTTGAAGCTTTCTTT
>TRBJ1-6|NA|TRBD1|TRBV5-4
CASSTGQGISPLHF
TGTGCCAGCAGCACAGGACAGGGTATTTCACCCCTCCACTTT
>TRBJ2-7|NA|TRBD1|TRBV9
CASSARDRAYEQYF
TGTGCCAGCAGCGCTCGGGACAGGGCCTACGAGCAGTACTTC
>TRBJ2-7|NA|NA|TRBV5-1
CASSFEGYEQYF
TGCGCCAGCAGCTTTGAGGGCTACGAGCAGTACTTC
>TRBJ2-5|NA|TRBD2|TRBV6-5
CASTRAGVGVETQYF
TGTGCCAGCACGCGCGCGGGAGTTGGAGTAGAGACCCAGTACTTC
>TRBJ2-7|NA|NA|TRBV7-3
CASSAGVGSEQYF
TGTGCCAGCAGCGCAGGGGTGGGTTCCGAGCAGTACTTC
>TRBJ1-1|NA|NA|TRBV19
CASSIMGGMNTEAFF
TGTGCCAGTAGTATTATGGGGGGAATGAACACTGAAGCTTTCTTT
>TRBJ1-2|NA|NA|TRBV29-1
CSVEDRQRYGYTF
TGCAGCGTTGAAGATAGACAGCGCTATGGCTACACCTTC
>TRBJ2-5|once|NA|TRBV7-7
CASSSQYQETQYF
TGTGCCAGCAGCTCTCAGTACCAAGAGACCCAGTACTTC
>TRBJ1-2|NA|NA|TRBV7-2
CASSLREDYGYTF
TGTGCCAGCAGCTTAAGGGAGGACTATGGCTACACCTTC
>TRBJ2-3|NA|TRBD2|TRBV18
CASSPTGLAGVDTQYF
TGTGCCAGCTCACCGACGGGACTAGCGGGAGTTGATACGCAGTATTTT
>TRBJ2-4|NA|NA|TRBV23-1
CASSHYPFRDTRFGWYF
TGCGCCAGCAGTCACTACCCCTTCCGGGACACCCGCTTCGGATGGTACTTC
>TRBJ2-7|NA|NA|TRBV6-6
CASRAGTLIYEQYF
TGTGCCAGCAGGGCGGGGACTCTGATCTACGAGCAGTACTTC
>TRBJ1-1|NA|NA|TRBV5-1
CASSFQTRNTEAFF
TGCGCCAGCAGCTTTCAAACTAGGAACACTGAAGCTTTCTTT
>TRBJ2-1|NA|TRBD1|TRBV28
CASSLIAQGENEQFF
TGTGCCAGCAGTTTGATAGCGCAGGGGGAGAATGAGCAGTTCTTC
>TRBJ2-3|once|NA|TRBV20-1
CSAPMEHTQYF
TGCAGTGCCCCCATGGAGCATACGCAGTATTTT
>TRBJ2-1|NA|NA|TRBV5-6
CASSPLGGASYNEQFF
TGTGCCAGCAGCCCGTTGGGCGGGGCCTCCTACAATGAGCAGTTCTTC
>TRBJ1-5|NA|NA|TRBV7-2
CASSLRGGYSNQPQHF
TGTGCCAGCAGCTTACGTGGGGGCTATAGCAATCAGCCCCAGCATTTT
>TRBJ1-6|NA|NA|TRBV5-1
CASSLDSGWSPLHF
TGCGCCAGCAGCTTGGACAGTGGTTGGTCACCCCTCCACTTT
>TRBJ2-1|NA|TRBD2|TRBV19
CASSYLAGGSYEQFF
TGTGCCAGTAGTTATCTAGCGGGAGGGTCCTATGAGCAGTTCTTC
>TRBJ2-1|NA|TRBD2|TRBV24-1
CATSDSGTSGYNEQFF
TGTGCCACCAGTGATTCCGGGACTAGCGGGTACAATGAGCAGTTCTTC
>TRBJ1-3|NA|NA|TRBV11-2
CASSLTTSSGNTIYF
TGTGCCAGCAGCCTCACAACATCATCCGGAAACACCATATATTTT
>TRBJ2-1|NA|NA|TRBV4-3
CASSQDGGADRLYNEQFF
TGCGCCAGCAGCCAAGATGGTGGCGCGGACAGACTCTACAATGAGCAGTTCTTC
>TRBJ2-4|NA|NA|TRBV19
CASSIEPGSGKNIQYF
TGTGCCAGTAGTATAGAGCCAGGGTCAGGCAAAAACATTCAGTACTTC
>TRBJ2-7|few|NA|TRBV5-1
CASSLEGQGRVRSYEQYF
TGCGCCAGCAGCTTGGAGGGGCAGGGGAGGGTAAGGTCCTACGAGCAGTACTTC
>TRBJ2-3|few|NA|TRBV28
CASIFPLLQAPTDTQYF
TGTGCCAGCATTTTCCCACTTCTGCAGGCCCCCACAGATACGCAGTATTTT